Each of the 8 T cell receptor beta chains below was sequenced from the same sample in a study of cytomegalovirus exposure and HLA in healthy donors. The assay was immunoSEQ multiplex PCR, and TCRdb's table has in-frame clones only and misses some. The sample holds around 190,000 clones; roughly three quarters are singletons and the top ten take around 1.2%. Material for sequencing was PBMCs. These receptors were obtained from a woman in her 30s in good health and CMV-seronegative.

This chain uses TRBV10-2 with TRBJ2-7; D not certain. V was cut by 6 bases and J by 6 bases, with 12 bases left in between. Germline-derived CDR1 and CDR2 are WSHSY and SAAADI. The CDR3 is made up of 12 amino acids. The CDR3 protein is CASSYPNGEQYF. The CDR3 DNA is TGCGCCAGCAGCTACCCTAACGGCGAGCAGTACTTC.

This sequence joins TRBV19 and TRBJ1-5, with 7 nucleotides matching TRBD1. CDR3 length: 16 residues. Germline CDR1 is LNHDA and CDR2 is SQIVND (reference sequence). The V and J ends lost 8 bases and 2 bases, in that order; junction bases with no gene match: 12. Here the CDR3 DNA reads TGTGCCAGTCAATCCGTGGACAGGCCCGGCAATCAGCCCCAGCATTTT. It encodes CASQSVDRPGNQPQHF.

The rearrangement uses TRBV4-1 and TRBJ2-7, with 11 bases fitting TRBD2. Losses at the gene ends were 3 bases for V and 6 bases for J; bases not matched to a gene: 4. The CDR3 is 14 amino acids. Germline lookup yields CDR1 MGHRA and CDR2 YSYEKL. The CDR3 loop reads CASSQGTSGFEQYF. For the CDR3, the DNA is TGCGCCAGCAGCCAGGGGACTAGCGGCTTCGAGCAGTACTTC.

The genes are TRBV6-5 and TRBJ1-2, with a weak D call TRBD1 (6 bases). The CDR3 is 14 residues long. The V gene lost 0 bases and the J gene lost 4 bases, with 9 bases spanning the gap. CDR1 is MNHEY and CDR2 is SVGAGI in the germline V gene. In nucleotides, the CDR3 is TGTGCCAGCAGTTACTCAGCGACAGGCTATGGCTACACCTTC. Protein product: CASSYSATGYGYTF.

The chain recombines TRBV6-5 with TRBJ1-3; unclear D gene. This CDR3 spans 15 amino acids. The germline gives CDR1 MNHEY, CDR2 SVGAGI. The V end was cut by 0 bases, the J end by 3 bases, with 9 bases between. DNA for the CDR3: TGTGCCAGCAGTTACTCAGGAGGGTTTGGAAACACCATATATTTT. Translating gives CASSYSGGFGNTIYF.

The chain uses TRBV19 and TRBJ2-7; TRBD2 is a possible D gene (5 bases). Germline loops: CDR1 LNHDA, CDR2 SQIVND (reference sequence). This CDR3 is built from 13 residues. Trimming removed 6 bases at V and 0 bases at J, with 9 bases between. This CDR3 is CASRSGNSYEQYF. The CDR3 DNA reads TGTGCCAGTAGGAGCGGAAACTCCTACGAGCAGTACTTC. The full variable domain, in which reference TRBV19 and TRBJ2-7 provide the parts outside the CDR3, is DGGITQSPKYLFRKEGQNVTLSCEQNLNHDAMYWYRQDPGQGLRLIYYSQIVNDFQKGDIAEGYSVSREKKESFPLTVTSAQKNPTAFYLCASRSGNSYEQYFGPGTRLTVT.

The V and J genes are TRBV6-1 and TRBJ2-7; the D is unclear. The CDR3 runs to 13 residues. Trimming took off 3 bases at V and 7 bases at J, with 13 bases between the two ends. Germline values: CDR1 MNHNS, CDR2 SASEGT. DNA for the CDR3: TGTGCCAGCAGTGAGACATACACACAAGAGCAGTACTTC. Amino acids: CASSETYTQEQYF.

The table lists this clone with a few counts. The V gene is TRBV27, the J gene TRBJ1-5, with D uncertain. Germline CDR1 and CDR2: MNHEY and SMNVEV (reference sequence). Trimming took off 5 bases at V and 1 base at J, with 15 bases between the two ends. CDR3 length equals 16 residues. The CDR3 loop reads CASSPLGGRSNQPQHF. CDR3 DNA sequence: TGTGCCAGCAGTCCCCTAGGCGGGAGAAGCAATCAGCCCCAGCATTTT.